This T cell receptor beta chain was captured in a study of long-term antiretroviral therapy in people with HIV. Whole-study findings and limits: Controls had broader CDR3 length ranges than HIV repertoires did.

CDR3 length: 14 amino acids. Germline V gene data show CDR1 as SGHRS and CDR2 as YFSETQ. With 3 bases clipped from V and 2 bases from J, the junction kept 4 bases outside the gene matches. Sequencing used immunoSEQ v3.0 at survey level. Measured with immunoSEQ multiplex PCR; TCRdb has only the in-frame clones, and not every one. The data contain about 24,000 clones, around four fifths of them singletons. Of note for this clone: No antigen is known for it.

The sequenced sample was unsorted PBMCs, obtained around 4.3 years after starting antiretroviral therapy. This chain joins TRBV5-1 and TRBJ2-5; 7 nucleotides match TRBD2. This sequence was found in a young man with HIV. The CDR3 spells CASSSSGGQETQYF. The CDR3, as DNA: TGCGCCAGCAGCTCCTCCGGGGGGCAAGAGACCCAGTACTTC. Drawing the rest from reference TRBV5-1 and TRBJ2-5, the complete variable domain is KAGVTQTPRYLIKTRGQQVTLSCSPISGHRSVSWYQQTPGQGLQFLFEYFSETQRNKGNFPGRFSGRQFSNSRSEMNVSTLELGDSALYLCASSSSGGQETQYFGPGTRLLVL.